These T cell receptor beta chains were read from a single sample in a study of OX40 agonist ivuxolimab in advanced cancers. Here immunoSEQ multiplex PCR was the method, and the copy in TCRdb shows in-frame clones only, minus some. The table includes about 78,000 clones, about 91% detected once. Sequencing used CD4+ or CD8+ T cells sorted from blood, obtained in a trial of the OX40 agonist ivuxolimab. All receptors derive from an adult with an advanced solid tumor such as melanoma, head and neck, liver or kidney cancer. The CDR3 runs from the conserved cysteine through the conserved F or W. A D gene is named only where the DNA matches it firmly. Size tells how often a clone was seen (once, few, many) or the class of an expanded clone, and some rows leave it out.

clone size | D gene | J gene | V gene | CDR3 DNA | CDR3 protein
once | NA | TRBJ2-2 | TRBV30 | TGTGCCTGGAGTGTATCCCCTCGGGAGCTGTTTTTT | CAWSVSPRELFF
NA | NA | TRBJ1-4 | TRBV5-1 | TGCGCCAGCAGCTTTCAAGAGAGGTTGGGTGAAAAACTGTTTTTT | CASSFQERLGEKLFF
NA | NA | TRBJ2-2 | TRBV11-2 | TGTGCCAGCAGCTTAGTATGGAACACCGGGGAGCTGTTTTTT | CASSLVWNTGELFF
once | TRBD1 | TRBJ1-2 | TRBV28 | TGTGCCAGCAGCCCTCCCGGTAGGGGGCTTTATGGCTACACCTTC | CASSPPGRGLYGYTF
NA | TRBD2 | TRBJ2-5 | TRBV5-4 | TGTGCCAGCAGCAGCGGGATAAAGACCCAGTACTTC | CASSSGIKTQYF
NA | NA | TRBJ2-3 | TRBV11-2 | TGTGCCAGCAGCTTATACCACAGCACAGATACGCAGTATTTT | CASSLYHSTDTQYF
once | NA | TRBJ1-2 | TRBV2 | TGTGCCAGCACTCTTACCGGGCCCCAGGACGGCTACACCTTC | CASTLTGPQDGYTF
NA | NA | TRBJ2-6 | TRBV7-2 | TGTGCCAGCAGCCCAGCGGTTCCTGGGGCCAACGTCCTGACTTTC | CASSPAVPGANVLTF
NA | NA | TRBJ1-2 | TRBV9 | TGTGCCAGCAGCGTAGCTGCAGCCTCCTATGGCTACACCTTC | CASSVAAASYGYTF
once | NA | TRBJ2-7 | TRBV6-1 | TGTGCCAGCAGTGGCGTGGGGCGCGGCTACGAGCAGTACTTC | CASSGVGRGYEQYF
NA | TRBD2 | TRBJ2-5 | TRBV5-1 | TGCGCCAGCAGCTTGGTTAGCGGGAGGGTCCAAGAGACCCAGTACTTC | CASSLVSGRVQETQYF
once | NA | TRBJ1-2 | TRBV28 | TGTGCCAGCAGTTCTAACTATGGCTACACCTTC | CASSSNYGYTF
few | TRBD2 | TRBJ2-5 | TRBV5-4 | TGTGCCAGCAGCTCCGGGGGAGTAGCGGGGGGGCTCGGAGAGACCCAGTACTTC | CASSSGGVAGGLGETQYF
NA | TRBD2 | TRBJ2-2 | TRBV5-4 | TGTGCCAGCACAACCGGGGGGGACACCGGGGAGCTGTTTTTT | CASTTGGDTGELFF
NA | NA | TRBJ2-3 | TRBV5-4 | TGTGCCAGCAGCCCTGGGTGGGATAGGGCAGATACGCAGTATTTT | CASSPGWDRADTQYF
NA | TRBD1 | TRBJ1-5 | TRBV29-1 | TGCAGCGTTGTGACCGGGACAGGGGGTTCTCAGCCCCAGCATTTT | CSVVTGTGGSQPQHF
NA | NA | TRBJ1-2 | TRBV2 | TGTGCCAGCAGTGGGTACAGGGAAGGTGGCTACACCTTC | CASSGYREGGYTF
NA | TRBD1 | TRBJ1-6 | TRBV5-1 | TGCGCCAGCAGCTTAGCGACAGGGATGGGACCCCTCCACTTT | CASSLATGMGPLHF
NA | TRBD1 | TRBJ1-5 | TRBV27 | TGTGCCAGCAGTCGACAGGGTAACCCTAGCCGTCTTCAGCCCCAGCATTTT | CASSRQGNPSRLQPQHF
NA | NA | TRBJ1-1 | TRBV5-6 | TGTGCCAGCAGCCTCCCGGGAGTTTGGAGGGTGAACACTGAAGCTTTCTTT | CASSLPGVWRVNTEAFF
NA | NA | TRBJ1-5 | TRBV28 | TGTGCCAGCACCTCCCCCAGGGTAGGGTTTTATCAGCCCCAGCATTTT | CASTSPRVGFYQPQHF
once | TRBD2 | TRBJ2-7 | TRBV7-8 | TGTGCCAGCAGCTCCCGAGAGGGGACTAGCGCCTACGAGCAGTACTTC | CASSSREGTSAYEQYF
NA | NA | TRBJ2-7 | TRBV7-9 | TGTGCCAGCAGCTTACAAGGCGGTGCGACCCTCTACTTC | CASSLQGGATLYF
NA | TRBD2 | TRBJ2-1 | TRBV19 | TGTGCCAGTAGTTTGACTAGCGGGAACTACAATGAGCAGTTCTTC | CASSLTSGNYNEQFF
few | NA | TRBJ1-6 | TRBV7-6 | TGTGCCAGCAGCTTAAGTCGGGAGGGGAATTCACCCCTCCACTTT | CASSLSREGNSPLHF
NA | NA | TRBJ1-1 | TRBV5-1 | TGCGCCAGCAGCTTACGGAGTAGGGCGGGGGACACTGAAGCTTTCTTT | CASSLRSRAGDTEAFF
NA | NA | TRBJ2-7 | TRBV5-1 | TGCGCCAGCAGCTTGGGGACGGCTAACTCCTACGAGCAGTACTTC | CASSLGTANSYEQYF
NA | NA | TRBJ1-5 | TRBV2 | TGTGCCAGCAGTGAATTGGGGTTTAATAGCAATCAGCCCCAGCATTTT | CASSELGFNSNQPQHF
NA | NA | TRBJ1-1 | TRBV5-1 | TGCGCCAGCAGCATGCGACCGGGGGGGAACACTGAAGCTTTCTTT | CASSMRPGGNTEAFF
NA | NA | TRBJ1-1 | TRBV5-1 | TGCGCCAGCAGCTTGGGACAGACGAACACTGAAGCTTTCTTT | CASSLGQTNTEAFF
NA | NA | TRBJ1-1 | TRBV20-1 | TGCAGTGCTAGTGAAACTGAAGCTTTCTTT | CSASETEAFF
NA | NA | TRBJ2-2 | TRBV5-1 | TGCGCCAGCAGCGGGAGGACGGCGGACACCGGGGAGCTGTTTTTT | CASSGRTADTGELFF
once | NA | TRBJ1-4 | TRBV6-5 | TGTGCCAGCAGTTACTCGAATAGTAATGAAAAACTGTTTTTT | CASSYSNSNEKLFF
NA | NA | TRBJ1-1 | TRBV5-1 | TGCGCCAGCTATGACAGCCTGAACACTGAAGCTTTCTTT | CASYDSLNTEAFF
NA | TRBD1 | TRBJ2-5 | TRBV11-2 | TGTGCCAGCAGCGCCTGGACAGGCCAAGAGACCCAGTACTTC | CASSAWTGQETQYF
once | TRBD1 | TRBJ1-2 | TRBV15 | TGTGCCACCAGCGCCGCAGGGGGCCGCTATGGCTACACCTTC | CATSAAGGRYGYTF
NA | NA | TRBJ1-3 | TRBV2 | TGTTGTGAGATGAGTAGGGGAAACACCATATATTTT | CCEMSRGNTIYF
NA | NA | TRBJ1-1 | TRBV25-1 | TGTGCCAGCAGTGAAGCCGGGGGTCACACTGAAGCTTTCTTT | CASSEAGGHTEAFF
NA | TRBD2 | TRBJ2-1 | TRBV2 | TGTGCCAGCAGTGGCCTAGCGGGGAATGAGCAGTTCTTC | CASSGLAGNEQFF
NA | NA | TRBJ1-1 | TRBV6-5 | TGTGCCAGCAGTTATCAGAGGGGTGAAGCTTTCTTT | CASSYQRGEAFF
NA | TRBD2 | TRBJ2-1 | TRBV10-3 | TGTGCCATCCGACTAGCGGGTTACAATGAGCAGTTCTTC | CAIRLAGYNEQFF
once | TRBD1 | TRBJ2-3 | TRBV2 | TGTGCCAGCAGTGAAGCGTGGGACCGGGACAGGAGCACAGATACGCAGTATTTT | CASSEAWDRDRSTDTQYF
NA | NA | TRBJ2-5 | TRBV6-5 | TGTGCCAGCAAGGGCCTAGTGGGGGTCCAAGAGACCCAGTACTTC | CASKGLVGVQETQYF
NA | TRBD1 | TRBJ2-6 | TRBV15 | TGTGCCACCAGCAGAGCGGACAGGGGGCCTGGGGCCAACGTCCTGACTTTC | CATSRADRGPGANVLTF
once | TRBD2 | TRBJ2-5 | TRBV6-5 | TGTGCCAGCAACCTAGCGGGTAGCCAAGAGACCCAGTACTTC | CASNLAGSQETQYF
NA | NA | TRBJ2-7 | TRBV2 | TGTGCCAGCAGTGATCAGGGGGGATCCTACGAGCAGTACTTC | CASSDQGGSYEQYF
few | NA | TRBJ1-1 | TRBV2 | TGTGCCAACTCGCGGGTGGAGAACACTGAAGCTTTCTTT | CANSRVENTEAFF
NA | NA | TRBJ1-5 | TRBV27 | TGTGCCAGCAGTCGATTGCGGTTCAATCAGCCCCAGCATTTT | CASSRLRFNQPQHF
NA | TRBD2 | TRBJ2-7 | TRBV11-2 | TGTGCCAGCAGCTCCCCACTAGCGGGAGTTGAGGAGCAGTACTTC | CASSSPLAGVEEQYF
NA | NA | TRBJ2-5 | TRBV14 | TGTGCCAGCAGCCAAGACTGGGAAGCGACCCAGTACTTC | CASSQDWEATQYF
NA | NA | TRBJ1-4 | TRBV5-1 | TGCGCCAGCAGCTTGGAGGCCAGGAATGAAAAACTGTTTTTT | CASSLEARNEKLFF
NA | NA | TRBJ2-2 | TRBV19 | TGTGCCAGTAGTCTTGCAGGGTTTAGGGACACCGGGGAGCTGTTTTTT | CASSLAGFRDTGELFF
NA | NA | TRBJ1-5 | TRBV11-2 | TGTGCCAGCAGCCACCGGGACGGACCAAATCAGCCCCAGCATTTT | CASSHRDGPNQPQHF